This T cell receptor beta chain appears in the sequencing data of a study of CD8 T cells in ankylosing spondylitis. Study outcomes and limitations: One TCR beta motif, made up of roughly eight highly homologous variants, appeared characteristic of ankylosing spondylitis blood. The clones that were linked to disease were reported to be significantly enriched in matched synovial fluid samples from ankylosing spondylitis patients. Disease-linked clones were found to be CD8+ and relatively rare in peripheral blood.

In regard to this clonotype: Its antigen is as yet unknown. Since no conserved phenylalanine or tryptophan closes the CDR3, a read error is the likely cause.

TCR beta libraries were made by quantitative 5'-RACE with molecular barcodes. TCRdb processed the 5' RACE reads anew with MiXCR; each CDR3 protein has one entry. The top ten clones hold nearly 7% of a sample with about 540,000 distinct CDR3 sequences, about 12% of them seen once. This CDR3 has 12 residues. Losses at the gene ends were 5 bases for V and 9 bases for J; bases not matched to a gene: 4. In germline, CDR1 is SEHNR, CDR2 FQNEAQ (reference sequence). The source is a male donor with ankylosing spondylitis. The chain joins TRBV7-9 to TRBJ2-3; 8 nucleotides match TRBD1. Sequenced sample: blood, either unsorted or a sorted T cell fraction (not recorded which). The CDR3 spells CASSRQGSTQYS. DNA for the CDR3: TGTGCCAGCAGCCGACAGGGGAGCACGCAGTATTCT.